The 4 T cell receptor beta chains in this list originate from one sample, sequenced in a study of tumor-infiltrating lymphocytes in primary liver carcinoma. From roughly 0.45 ug total RNA, TCR beta cDNA was generated with a primer in the constant region. Three-round nested multiplex PCR performed with slightly modified ARM-PCR produced the TCR beta libraries. TRBV1-TRBV30 forward primers paired with a C-beta reverse primer drove the first two PCR rounds, about 10 cycles each. One entry per CDR3 protein, called by TCRdb with MiXCR from the multiplex PCR reads. The data show roughly 120,000 distinct CDR3 sequences, 55% to 75% seen once. Starting material for RNA and DNA co-extraction consisted of about 20-33 mg of unsorted bulk tissue. Material for sequencing was liver tumor tissue from sampling region 3. Subset defined: tumor region T3, left-lateral pole. These receptors were obtained from a woman aged 55-70 years with primary liver carcinoma and hepatitis B virus infection.

About this clonotype itself: Given a much more abundant clone one base away, this may be a read error. This CDR3 is missing its conserved last phenylalanine or tryptophan, likely due to a read error. This chain connects TRBV6-6 to TRBJ2-2; unclear D gene. The V gene's germline CDR1 is MNHNY and CDR2 SVGAGI (reference sequence). Trimming removed 6 bases at V and 6 bases at J, with 14 bases between. The CDR3 is 14 amino acids. The CDR3 DNA sequence: TGTGCCAGCAGACCTTACACCAAGGCCGGGGAGCTGTTTCTT. This translates into CASRPYTKAGELFL.

A word on this clonotype: This CDR3 fails to terminate in the conserved phenylalanine or tryptophan, so it likely reflects a read error. The genes are TRBV5-5 and TRBJ2-2; D may be TRBD1 (5 bases). CDR1 is SGHKS and CDR2 is YYEKEE in the germline V gene (reference sequence). The CDR3 sequence is 15 residues long. CDR3 sequence (DNA): TGTGCAAGCAGCTTCGGACACCAGAACACCGGGGAGCTGTTTCTT. This translates into CASSFGHQNTGELFL.

This clonotype was counted only a few times. V and J are TRBV28 and TRBJ2-7, with D uncertain. In germline, CDR1 is MDHEN, CDR2 SYDVKM. Trimming shortened V by 9 bases and J by 0 bases, and 18 bases separated the two germline ends. The CDR3 runs to 15 residues. The CDR3, as DNA: TGTGCCAGTACCACCCGAGACCCTCTCTCCTACGAGCAGTACGTC. Protein: CASTTRDPLSYEQYV.

This clonotype was counted a few times. A much larger clone sits a single nucleotide away, making a read error possible. The chain is built from TRBV5-5 and TRBJ2-5; either TRBD1 or TRBD2 may fit D (5 bases each). CDR3 length: 12 amino acids. CDR1 and CDR2 (germline): SGHKS, YYEKEE (reference sequence). The CDR3 protein is CASSDRGETHYF. The CDR3 nucleotides are TGTGCCTCGTCTGACCGAGGGGAGACCCACTACTTC.